This record covers a single TCR beta chain. Its antigen is unidentified. This specimen comes from a study of cytomegalovirus exposure and HLA in healthy donors. V lost 1 base and J 2 bases, leaving 10 bases between the germline ends. CDR3 length: 15 residues. Germline V gene data show CDR1 as LGHNA and CDR2 as YSLEER. Use of 60 Vbeta and 13 Jbeta primers characterized the PCR. This table comes from immunoSEQ multiplex PCR, and its TCRdb copy is limited to in-frame clones, with some not included. The table shows approximately 150,000 clones, with about 60% occurring only once. Regarding donors, all were healthy bone marrow donors. Study conclusions and caveats: Analysis was performed later, and it showed HLA-associated TCR beta chains to be more clonally expanded than equally common others. What TCR beta sequences reportedly achieved was accurate prediction of HLA-A and HLA-B alleles in most subjects. For TCR beta chains, V- and J-gene trimming was later linked to a missense DCLRE1C variant.

The sequence came from a woman aged 55-69 years in good health and CMV-seropositive. The J gene is TRBJ2-3, the V gene TRBV4-3; D is unclear. Material: PBMCs. The CDR3 sequence is CASSQGQANTDTQYF. In nucleotides, the CDR3 is TGCGCCAGCAGCCAAGGGCAGGCAAACACAGATACGCAGTATTTT.